The following is a T cell receptor (beta chain) sequence with its context. Germline and junction disagree at one end, which may indicate a read error. Cohort allocation depended upon clinical history that participants reported. CDR1 is SSHAT and CDR2 is FNYEAQ in the germline V gene (reference sequence). The CDR3 runs 15 residues. These data are taken from a study of blood T cell repertoires in COVID-19. Across the whole study: Researchers got acute and convalescent COVID-19 samples from the United States, Italy and Spain. The analysed material was cDNA or gDNA that came from T cells, B-cell-depleted T cells, or PBMCs.

Authors' data handling: Scientists estimated how many nucleated cells there were by amplifying reference gene primers. Method: immunoSEQ multiplex PCR; TCRdb's copy keeps in-frame clones and lacks some. V, J and clone size were drawn from that table, and D and trimming were deduced from the DNA. The sample shows 200,000 to 250,000 clones, 75% to 90% of them seen only once. This TCR was recovered from a woman aged 25 to 45 with acute COVID-19. Input material: PBMCs or T cells enriched from blood (not recorded which). The chain joins TRBV7-7 to TRBJ2-5; 7 bases fit TRBD2. The DNA of the CDR3 is TGTGCTAGCAGCCCCGGGACTACCTATCAAGAGACCCAGTACTTC. Translated, it gives CASSPGTTYQETQYF.